This TCR beta chain came from a study of blood T cell repertoires in COVID-19. In the study overall: Specimens from acute and convalescent COVID-19 originated in the United States, Italy and Spain. Sources were T cells, B-cell-depleted T cells, or PBMCs; the material itself was cDNA or gDNA.

Using immunoSEQ multiplex PCR, the repertoire was profiled, and TCRdb retains in-frame clones only, with some absent. The sample holds roughly 320,000 clones, over 75% seen once. Germline CDR1 and CDR2: SGHRS and YFSETQ. The ends lost 4 bases at V and 1 base at J; junction bases unmatched: 4. The CDR3 consists of 16 residues. This rearrangement joins TRBV5-1 to TRBJ2-7; 14 nucleotides align to TRBD2. The origin of this receptor is a man in his thirties or forties who had recovered from COVID-19. Sequenced: PBMCs or T cells enriched from blood (not recorded which). This CDR3 reads CASSPGLAGGSYEQYF. CDR3 nucleotide sequence: TGCGCCAGCAGCCCCGGACTAGCGGGAGGATCCTACGAGCAGTACTTC.